A selection of T cell receptor beta chains follows, all from one sample in a study of cytomegalovirus exposure and HLA in healthy donors. Libraries were prepared by immunoSEQ multiplex PCR; TCRdb keeps only in-frame clonotypes and omits some of them. This sample has roughly 130,000 clones, with roughly 71% found just once. Sequencing input: PBMCs. The receptors originated from a woman aged 50 to 60 in good health and CMV-seropositive. CDR3s leave out the opening cysteine and the closing phenylalanine or tryptophan. The order of the fields is V gene, clone size, CDR3 length, CDR3 protein. The listing skips clone size in some rows; elsewhere it reads once, few, many or a size class.

V: TRBV5-1; size: NA; length: 14; CDR3: ASSLAQGANNSPLH
V: TRBV13; size: NA; length: 13; CDR3: ASSLGPGGGKTQY
V: TRBV9; size: NA; length: 13; CDR3: ASGSPNDRAGELF
V: TRBV2; size: NA; length: 12; CDR3: ASSGDRSRDEQY
V: TRBV29-1; size: NA; length: 15; CDR3: SVEGGLAGGSYNEQF
V: TRBV4-1; size: NA; length: 10; CDR3: ASSLRGTEAF
V: TRBV14; size: NA; length: 10; CDR3: ASSQGAGREI
V: TRBV7-9; size: NA; length: 12; CDR3: ASSLGRDSYEQY
V: TRBV5-6; size: NA; length: 13; CDR3: ASSDSGGVGQPQH
V: TRBV30; size: NA; length: 12; CDR3: AWSVTGSSNTQY
V: TRBV30; size: NA; length: 11; CDR3: AWGWGEGGELF
V: TRBV2; size: NA; length: 9; CDR3: ASMGGTEAF
V: TRBV5-1; size: few; length: 12; CDR3: ASSYTRPSEKLF
V: TRBV7-9; size: once; length: 14; CDR3: ASSGLRGGQFSGYT
V: TRBV18; size: NA; length: 15; CDR3: ASSPPPGQGMNTEAF
V: TRBV2; size: NA; length: 10; CDR3: AKGQSNSPLH
V: TRBV7-2; size: NA; length: 11; CDR3: ASSFSPTDTQY
V: TRBV29-1; size: once; length: 12; CDR3: SAGGAGELGEQF
V: TRBV4-1; size: NA; length: 14; CDR3: ASSQEVDRLNTEAF
V: TRBV5-8; size: NA; length: 13; CDR3: ASSSFSRASERAF
V: TRBV15; size: NA; length: 12; CDR3: ATSLRQEDQPQH
V: TRBV18; size: NA; length: 11; CDR3: ASSPLTEETQY
V: TRBV7-2; size: NA; length: 13; CDR3: ASSSPSGGGETQY
V: TRBV7-8; size: NA; length: 13; CDR3: ASSQRGQGSEKLF
V: TRBV10-2; size: NA; length: 10; CDR3: ASSVIRAEQY
V: TRBV29-1; size: few; length: 13; CDR3: SVYYRDRGYSPLH
V: TRBV5-1; size: NA; length: 13; CDR3: ASSMTGILQETQY
V: TRBV19; size: NA; length: 15; CDR3: ASSIGDSGNRESPLH
V: TRBV5-1; size: NA; length: 15; CDR3: ASSRPGEGRSSYEQY